This T cell receptor beta chain was documented in a study of cytomegalovirus exposure and HLA in healthy donors. Healthy donors of bone marrow made up the group. V gave up 0 bases and J gave up 4 bases, with 10 bases separating them. This CDR3 contains 14 residues. CDR1 is SGDLS, CDR2 YYNGEE, per germline. 60 Vbeta and 13 Jbeta primers were used in PCR. Profiling relied on immunoSEQ multiplex PCR, and the TCRdb table lists in-frame clones only, not all of them. The sample lists 140,000 to 150,000 clones, approximately 73% seen once, with about 1.5% in the top ten. The chain employs TRBV9 and TRBJ1-2; TRBD1 is a possible D gene (6 bases). This receptor was identified in a woman younger than 35 in good health and CMV-seronegative. Sample: PBMCs. The CDR3 DNA sequence: TGTGCCAGCAGCGTAGACAGGGACGTCTATGGCTACACCTTC. Residues: CASSVDRDVYGYTF.